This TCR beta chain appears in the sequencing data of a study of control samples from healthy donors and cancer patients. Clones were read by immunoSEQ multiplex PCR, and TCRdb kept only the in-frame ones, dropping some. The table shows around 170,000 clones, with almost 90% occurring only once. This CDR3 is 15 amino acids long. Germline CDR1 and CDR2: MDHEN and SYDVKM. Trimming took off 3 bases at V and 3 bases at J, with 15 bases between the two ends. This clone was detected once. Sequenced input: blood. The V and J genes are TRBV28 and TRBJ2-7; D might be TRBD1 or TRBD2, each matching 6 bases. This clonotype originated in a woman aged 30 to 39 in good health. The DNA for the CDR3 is TGTGCCAGCAGTTTGCGCGGGACACTTAACTACGAGCAGTACTTC. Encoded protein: CASSLRGTLNYEQYF.